This T cell receptor beta chain was obtained from a study of T cell clones after liver transplantation. Whole-study results and caveats: Migration into the graft, not deletion, may explain lost graft donor-reactive T cells.

Concerning this clone: No antigen is known for it.

The CDR3 consists of 14 residues. Profiling relied on immunoSEQ multiplex PCR, and the TCRdb table lists in-frame clones only, not all of them. The sample holds 75,000 to 100,000 clones, roughly 80% seen once. This chain connects TRBV21-1 to TRBJ2-2; TRBD2, the D gene given by the table, was not confirmed from the DNA. TRBV21-1 is listed as a pseudogene. The sequencing here drew on CD4+ T cells from blood, taken 45 to 46 months after liver transplant. This TCR derives from a human patient who received a liver transplant. The graft donor may account for some of the T cells. The chain's CDR3 is CASSKARNTGELFF. The CDR3 nucleotides are TGTGCCAGCAGCAAAGCGAGGAACACCGGGGAGCTGTTTTTT.